The sample holds a few counts of the clone carrying this TCR beta chain. Its antigen is unidentified. There were only healthy Caucasians among the donors. These data are taken from a study of identical twins. The study's findings and limits: A lower insertion count was a feature of abundant cord blood beta clonotypes, with no such feature in memory repertoires.

Trimming removed 4 bases from V and 11 bases from J, with 20 bases in between. This CDR3 comprises 14 residues. Template switching, a step in the protocol, added a universal primer site, and cDNA carried unique molecular identifiers. TCRdb redid the calling of the 5' RACE reads with MiXCR, one entry per CDR3 protein. The data show some 1,700,000 distinct CDR3 sequences, 32% seen once. The TCR sequence derives from a newborn girl in good health. Specimen: cord blood. The J gene is TRBJ2-5, the V gene TRBV12-3 or TRBV12-4; D is possibly TRBD1 (8 bases). CDR3 amino acids: CASSSPGQGLKQYF. DNA for the CDR3: TGTGCCAGCAGTTCGCCCGGACAGGGACTAAAGCAGTACTTC.